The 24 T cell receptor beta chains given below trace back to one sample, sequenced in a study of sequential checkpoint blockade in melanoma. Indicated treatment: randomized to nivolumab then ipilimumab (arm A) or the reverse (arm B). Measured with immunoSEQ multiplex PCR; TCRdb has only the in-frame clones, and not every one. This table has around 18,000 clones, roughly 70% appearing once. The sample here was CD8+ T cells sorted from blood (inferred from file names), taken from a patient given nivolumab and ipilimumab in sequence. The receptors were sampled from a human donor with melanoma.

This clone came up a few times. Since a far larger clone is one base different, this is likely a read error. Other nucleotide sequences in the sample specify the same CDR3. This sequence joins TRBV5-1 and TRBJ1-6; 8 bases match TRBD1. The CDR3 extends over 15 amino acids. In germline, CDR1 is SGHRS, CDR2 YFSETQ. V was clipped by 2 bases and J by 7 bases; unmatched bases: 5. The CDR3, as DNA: TGCGCCAGCAGCTTTCGAGACAGGGGAAATTCACCCCTCCACTTT. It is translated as CASSFRDRGNSPLHF.

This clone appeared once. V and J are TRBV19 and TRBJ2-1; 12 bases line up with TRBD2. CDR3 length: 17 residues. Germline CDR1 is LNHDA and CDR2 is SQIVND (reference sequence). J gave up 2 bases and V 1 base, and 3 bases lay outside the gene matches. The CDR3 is CASSIGRLAGAYNEQFF. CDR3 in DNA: TGTGCCAGTAGTATAGGGAGACTAGCGGGAGCCTACAATGAGCAGTTCTTC.

The CDR3 DNA follows: TGTGCCAGCAGGATCGGGGGGCCCTACAATGAGCAGTTCTTC. Translating it yields CASRIGGPYNEQFF. V and J are TRBV5-6 and TRBJ2-1; the D gene is possibly TRBD2 (7 bases). Trimming removed 5 bases at V and 2 bases at J, with 11 bases between. This CDR3 has 14 residues. Germline V gene lookup returns CDR1 SGHDT and CDR2 YYEEEE.

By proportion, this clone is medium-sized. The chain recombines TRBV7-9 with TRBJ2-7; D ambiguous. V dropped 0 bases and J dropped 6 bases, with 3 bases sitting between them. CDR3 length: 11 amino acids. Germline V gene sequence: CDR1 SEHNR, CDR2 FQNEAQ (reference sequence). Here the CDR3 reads CASSLAGEQYF. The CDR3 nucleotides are TGTGCCAGCAGCTTAGCCGGCGAGCAGTACTTC. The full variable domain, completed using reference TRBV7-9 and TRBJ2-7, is DTGVSQNPRHKITKRGQNVTFRCDPISEHNRLYWYRQTLGQGPEFLTYFQNEAQLEKSRLLSDRFSAERPKGSFSTLEIQRTEQGDSAMYLCASSLAGEQYFGPGTRLTVT.

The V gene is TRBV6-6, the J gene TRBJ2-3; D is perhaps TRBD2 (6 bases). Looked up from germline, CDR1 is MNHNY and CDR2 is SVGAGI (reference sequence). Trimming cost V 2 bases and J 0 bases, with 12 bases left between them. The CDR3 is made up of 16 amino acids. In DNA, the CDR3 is TGTGCCAGCAGTTACGCGCAGGACTATAGCACAGATACGCAGTATTTT. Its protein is CASSYAQDYSTDTQYF.

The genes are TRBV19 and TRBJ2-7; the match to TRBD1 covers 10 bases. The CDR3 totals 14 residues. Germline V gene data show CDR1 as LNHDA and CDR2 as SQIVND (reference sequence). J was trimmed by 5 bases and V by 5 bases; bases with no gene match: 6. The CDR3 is CASSVTGGVDEQYF. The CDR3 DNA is TGTGCCAGTAGTGTGACAGGGGGCGTTGACGAGCAGTACTTC.

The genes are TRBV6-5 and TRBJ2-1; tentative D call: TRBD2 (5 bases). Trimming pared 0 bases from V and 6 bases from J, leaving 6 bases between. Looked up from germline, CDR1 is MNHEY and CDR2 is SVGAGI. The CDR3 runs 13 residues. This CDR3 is CASSYSGLNEQFF. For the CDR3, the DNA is TGTGCCAGCAGTTACTCCGGACTCAATGAGCAGTTCTTC.

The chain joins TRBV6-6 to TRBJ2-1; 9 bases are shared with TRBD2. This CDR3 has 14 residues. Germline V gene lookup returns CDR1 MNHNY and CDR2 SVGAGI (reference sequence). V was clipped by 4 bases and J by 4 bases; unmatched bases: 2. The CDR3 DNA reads TGTGCCAGCAGTTTAGCGGGGGATTACAATGAGCAGTTCTTC. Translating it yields CASSLAGDYNEQFF.

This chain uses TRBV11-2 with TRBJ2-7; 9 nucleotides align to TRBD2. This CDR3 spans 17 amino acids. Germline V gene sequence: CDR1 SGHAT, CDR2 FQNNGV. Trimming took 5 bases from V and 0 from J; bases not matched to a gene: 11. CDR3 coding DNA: TGTGCCAGCAGCCCCTCTAGCGGGATTCGAATCTCCTACGAGCAGTACTTC. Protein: CASSPSSGIRISYEQYF.

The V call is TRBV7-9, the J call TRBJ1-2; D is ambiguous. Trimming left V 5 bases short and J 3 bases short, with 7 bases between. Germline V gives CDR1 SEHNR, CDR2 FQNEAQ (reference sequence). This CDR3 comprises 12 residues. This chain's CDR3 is CASSLTDYGYTF. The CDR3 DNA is TGTGCCAGCAGCCTAACCGACTATGGCTACACCTTC.

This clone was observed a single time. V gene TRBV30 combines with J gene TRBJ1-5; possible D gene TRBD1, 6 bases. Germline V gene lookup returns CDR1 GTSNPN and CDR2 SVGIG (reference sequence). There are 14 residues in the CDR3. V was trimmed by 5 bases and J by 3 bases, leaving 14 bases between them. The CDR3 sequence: CAWATGQSNQPQHF. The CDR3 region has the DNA TGTGCCTGGGCCACCGGACAGTCCAATCAGCCCCAGCATTTT.

The CDR3 here is CASAALAGQETQYF. The CDR3, as DNA: TGTGCCAGTGCCGCCCTAGCGGGGCAAGAGACCCAGTACTTC. The rearrangement uses TRBV6-5 and TRBJ2-5, with TRBD2 matching over 9 bases. Per germline, CDR1 MNHEY and CDR2 SVGAGI. The CDR3 consists of 14 residues. The V segment lost 9 bases and the J segment 2 bases; nucleotides outside the gene matches: 7.

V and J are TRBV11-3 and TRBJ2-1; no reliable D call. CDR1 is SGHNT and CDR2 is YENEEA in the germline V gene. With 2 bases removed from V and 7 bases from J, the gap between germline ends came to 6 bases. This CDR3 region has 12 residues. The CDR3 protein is CASSLLENEQFF. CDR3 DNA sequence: TGTGCCAGCAGCTTATTGGAGAATGAGCAGTTCTTC.

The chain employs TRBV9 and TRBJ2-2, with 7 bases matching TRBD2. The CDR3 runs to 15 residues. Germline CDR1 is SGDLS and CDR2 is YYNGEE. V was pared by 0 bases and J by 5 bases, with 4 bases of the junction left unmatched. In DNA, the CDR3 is TGTGCCAGCAGCGTAGGGGCTAGCGGAACCGGGGAGCTGTTTTTT. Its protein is CASSVGASGTGELFF.

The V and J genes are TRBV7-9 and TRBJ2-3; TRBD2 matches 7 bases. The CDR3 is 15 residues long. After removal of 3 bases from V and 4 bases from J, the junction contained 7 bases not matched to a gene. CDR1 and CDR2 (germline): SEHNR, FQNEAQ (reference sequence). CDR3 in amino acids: CASSFGTTNADTQYF. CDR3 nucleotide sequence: TGTGCCAGCAGCTTCGGGACTACAAACGCAGATACGCAGTATTTT.

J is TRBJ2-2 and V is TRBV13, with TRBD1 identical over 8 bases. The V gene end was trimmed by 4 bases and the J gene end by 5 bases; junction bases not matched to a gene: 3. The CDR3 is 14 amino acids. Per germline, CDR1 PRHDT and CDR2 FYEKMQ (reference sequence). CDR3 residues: CASSSQGATGELFF. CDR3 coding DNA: TGTGCCAGCAGCTCCCAGGGGGCTACCGGGGAGCTGTTTTTT.

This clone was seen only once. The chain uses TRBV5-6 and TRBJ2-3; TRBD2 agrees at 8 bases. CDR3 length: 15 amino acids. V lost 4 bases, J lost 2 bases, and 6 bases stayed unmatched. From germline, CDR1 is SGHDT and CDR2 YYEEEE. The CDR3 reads CASSPPSGFTDTQYF. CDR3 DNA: TGTGCCAGCAGCCCCCCTAGCGGGTTCACAGATACGCAGTATTTT. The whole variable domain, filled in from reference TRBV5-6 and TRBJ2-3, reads DAGVTQSPTHLIKTRGQQVTLRCSPKSGHDTVSWYQQALGQGPQFIFQYYEEEERQRGNFPDRFSGHQFPNYSSELNVNALLLGDSALYLCASSPPSGFTDTQYFGPGTRLTVL.

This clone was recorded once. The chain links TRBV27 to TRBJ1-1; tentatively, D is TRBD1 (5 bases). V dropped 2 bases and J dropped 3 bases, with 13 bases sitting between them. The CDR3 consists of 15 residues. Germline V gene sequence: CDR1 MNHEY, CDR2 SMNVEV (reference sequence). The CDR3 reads CASSLSWGGDTEAFF. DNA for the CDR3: TGTGCCAGCAGTTTAAGTTGGGGGGGGGACACTGAAGCTTTCTTT.

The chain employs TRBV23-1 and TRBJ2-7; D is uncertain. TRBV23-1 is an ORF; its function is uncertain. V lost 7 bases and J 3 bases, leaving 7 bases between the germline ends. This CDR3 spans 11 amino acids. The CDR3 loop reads CASTERYEQYF. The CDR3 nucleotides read TGCGCCAGCACGGAGCGCTACGAGCAGTACTTC.

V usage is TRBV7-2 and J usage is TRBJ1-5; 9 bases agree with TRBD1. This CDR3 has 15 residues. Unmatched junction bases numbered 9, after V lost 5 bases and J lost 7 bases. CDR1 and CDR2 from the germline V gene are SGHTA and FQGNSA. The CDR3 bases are TGTGCCAGCAGCGCCTTACAGGGGGCAAGGCAGCCCCAGCATTTT. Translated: CASSALQGARQPQHF. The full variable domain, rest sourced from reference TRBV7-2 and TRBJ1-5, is GAGVSQSPSNKVTEKGKDVELRCDPISGHTALYWYRQSLGQGLEFLIYFQGNSAPDKSGLPSDRFSAERTGGSVSTLTIQRTQQEDSAVYLCASSALQGARQPQHFGDGTRLSIL.

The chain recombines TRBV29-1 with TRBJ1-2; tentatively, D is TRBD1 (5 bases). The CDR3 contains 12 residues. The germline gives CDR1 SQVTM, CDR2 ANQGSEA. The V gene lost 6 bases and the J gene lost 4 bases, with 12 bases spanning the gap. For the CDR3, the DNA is TGCAGCGTCGAGATAGACAGCTATGGCTACACCTTC. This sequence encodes CSVEIDSYGYTF.

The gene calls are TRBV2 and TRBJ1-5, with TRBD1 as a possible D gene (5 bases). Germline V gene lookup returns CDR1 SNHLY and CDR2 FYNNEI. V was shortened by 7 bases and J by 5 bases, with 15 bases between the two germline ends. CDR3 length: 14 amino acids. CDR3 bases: TGTGCCAGCAAACTGGAAGGGGCGCATCAGCCCCAGCATTTT. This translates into CASKLEGAHQPQHF. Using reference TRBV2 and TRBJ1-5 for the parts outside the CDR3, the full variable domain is EPEVTQTPSHQVTQMGQEVILRCVPISNHLYFYWYRQILGQKVEFLVSFYNNEISEKSEIFDDQFSVERPDGSNFTLKIRSTKLEDSAMYFCASKLEGAHQPQHFGDGTRLSIL.

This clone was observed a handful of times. DNA of the CDR3: TGCGCCAGCAGCCAATCTGACAGGCCGAACACTGAAGCTTTCTTT. Translated, it gives CASSQSDRPNTEAFF. The V call is TRBV4-1, the J call TRBJ1-1, with D perhaps TRBD1 (6 bases). The CDR3 covers 15 residues. CDR1 is MGHRA, CDR2 YSYEKL, per germline. Trimming removed 2 bases at V and 1 base at J, with 11 bases between.

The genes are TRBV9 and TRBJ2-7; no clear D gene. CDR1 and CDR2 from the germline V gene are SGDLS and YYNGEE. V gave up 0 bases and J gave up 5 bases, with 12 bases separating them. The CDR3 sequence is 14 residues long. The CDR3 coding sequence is TGTGCCAGCAGCGTAGATACGGGTAGAAACGAGCAGTACTTC. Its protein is CASSVDTGRNEQYF.